Listed below are T cell receptor beta chains from one sample, sequenced in a study of CD8 T cells in ankylosing spondylitis. From the 5' RACE reads, TCRdb called clonotypes with MiXCR, one entry per CDR3 protein. This sample has around 540,000 distinct CDR3 sequences, with approximately 11% found just once. The specimen was blood, either unsorted or a sorted T cell fraction (not recorded which). The origin of the receptors is a male donor with ankylosing spondylitis. The CDR3 runs from the conserved cysteine through the conserved F or W. The D gene is left open where the match is weak. Clone size, where shown, is once, few, many, or a class for clones that have expanded.

CDR3 protein: CASSQGPTPGGIYGYTF; CDR3 DNA: TGCGCCAGCAGCCAAGGACCCACCCCAGGGGGAATTTATGGCTACACCTTC; clone size: .; D gene: TRBD1; V gene: TRBV4-1; J gene: TRBJ1-2
CDR3 protein: CSARGDRESAFF; CDR3 DNA: TGCAGTGCTAGAGGGGACAGGGAAAGCGCTTTCTTT; clone size: many; D gene: TRBD1; V gene: TRBV20-1; J gene: TRBJ1-1
CDR3 protein: CASSEDRGYRNTIYF; CDR3 DNA: TGTGCCAGCAGTGAAGACAGGGGATACAGAAACACCATATATTTT; clone size: .; D gene: TRBD1; V gene: TRBV6-1; J gene: TRBJ1-3
CDR3 protein: CSARTGPGYGYTF; CDR3 DNA: TGCAGCGCCAGGACAGGGCCAGGGTATGGCTACACCTTC; clone size: .; D gene: TRBD1; V gene: TRBV29-1; J gene: TRBJ1-2
CDR3 protein: CASSQGLAGVETQYF; CDR3 DNA: TGTGCCAGCAGCCAGGGACTAGCGGGAGTGGAGACCCAGTACTTC; clone size: few; D gene: TRBD2; V gene: TRBV3-1; J gene: TRBJ2-5
CDR3 protein: CASSSSGRKNQPQHF; CDR3 DNA: TGTGCCAGCAGCAGCTCGGGACGGAAAAATCAGCCCCAGCATTTT; clone size: many; D gene: .; V gene: TRBV7-2; J gene: TRBJ1-5
CDR3 protein: CSAGGGEETQYF; CDR3 DNA: TGCAGCGCTGGGGGGGGCGAAGAGACCCAGTACTTC; clone size: few; D gene: .; V gene: TRBV29-1; J gene: TRBJ2-5
CDR3 protein: CASSAAESSYNEQFF; CDR3 DNA: TGTGCCAGCAGCGCAGCGGAAAGCTCCTACAATGAGCAGTTCTTC; clone size: few; D gene: .; V gene: TRBV9; J gene: TRBJ2-1
CDR3 protein: CASSQLESDTGELFF; CDR3 DNA: TGTGCCAGTAGCCAGTTGGAGTCGGACACCGGGGAGCTGTTTTTT; clone size: .; D gene: .; V gene: TRBV4-2; J gene: TRBJ2-2
CDR3 protein: CASSLIRDRERETQYF; CDR3 DNA: TGTGCCAGCAGCTTAATCCGGGACAGGGAACGAGAGACCCAGTACTTC; clone size: .; D gene: TRBD1; V gene: TRBV7-2; J gene: TRBJ2-5
CDR3 protein: CASSQSVGLGSSNQPQHF; CDR3 DNA: TGTGCCAGCAGCCAGTCGGTAGGCCTAGGAAGTAGCAATCAGCCCCAGCATTTT; clone size: .; D gene: .; V gene: TRBV28; J gene: TRBJ1-5
CDR3 protein: CASSQSTGSGEAFF; CDR3 DNA: TGTGCCAGCAGCCAATCGACAGGGTCTGGTGAAGCTTTCTTT; clone size: once; D gene: TRBD1; V gene: TRBV3-1; J gene: TRBJ1-1
CDR3 protein: CASSERSRRRSEAFF; CDR3 DNA: TGTGCCAGCAGTGAACGGTCCAGACGGCGGTCTGAAGCTTTCTTT; clone size: .; D gene: .; V gene: TRBV2; J gene: TRBJ1-1
CDR3 protein: CASAGTGINEQFF; CDR3 DNA: TGTGCCAGCGCGGGGACAGGGATCAATGAGCAGTTCTTC; clone size: many; D gene: TRBD1; V gene: TRBV12-3/TRBV12-4; J gene: TRBJ2-1
CDR3 protein: CASSLTGRDNSPLHF; CDR3 DNA: TGTGCCAGCAGCTTAACTGGCAGGGATAATTCACCCCTCCACTTT; clone size: few; D gene: .; V gene: TRBV7-2; J gene: TRBJ1-6
CDR3 protein: CASSRAGGQGVYNEQFF; CDR3 DNA: TGTGCCAGCTCCCGGGCCGGGGGACAGGGGGTCTACAATGAGCAGTTCTTC; clone size: few; D gene: TRBD1; V gene: TRBV18; J gene: TRBJ2-1
CDR3 protein: CASSQEIGAGVPAGTQYF; CDR3 DNA: TGTGCCAGCAGCCAAGAAATAGGAGCGGGAGTCCCCGCCGGTACGCAGTATTTT; clone size: few; D gene: TRBD2; V gene: TRBV4-2; J gene: TRBJ2-3
CDR3 protein: CASSLISARETQYF; CDR3 DNA: TGCGCCAGCAGCTTGATTAGCGCGAGAGAGACCCAGTACTTC; clone size: few; D gene: .; V gene: TRBV5-1; J gene: TRBJ2-5
CDR3 protein: CSARDFGPGEFGYTF; CDR3 DNA: TGCAGTGCTAGAGATTTTGGGCCCGGAGAGTTTGGCTACACCTTC; clone size: few; D gene: .; V gene: TRBV20-1; J gene: TRBJ1-2